This T cell receptor beta chain was sequenced for a study of blood T cell repertoires in COVID-19. The table came from immunoSEQ multiplex PCR; TCRdb's copy has only in-frame clones and leaves some out. Found here are about 360,000 clones, 86% of them singletons; the top ten hold 7.1%. Remarks on this clone: In the same sample, other DNA sequences code for this CDR3.

CDR3 length equals 11 residues. Germline assignment: CDR1 SGHTA and CDR2 FQGNSA. V was clipped by 6 bases and J by 3 bases, with 5 bases between them. What was sequenced was peripheral blood. The TCR comes from an older woman with COVID-19, enrolled during active disease. V usage is TRBV7-2 and J usage is TRBJ1-1; D is ambiguous. The CDR3 coding sequence is TGTGCCAGCAGTCCTTACACTGAAGCTTTCTTT. It codes for CASSPYTEAFF.